Presented here are 22 T cell receptor beta chains from one specimen sequenced in a study of graft-versus-host responses after intestinal transplantation. No antigen is known for these receptors. Assay used: immunoSEQ multiplex PCR; TCRdb lists only in-frame clones, some missing. The top ten hold more than 0.1% of the sample, which has about 120,000 clones, roughly 91% seen once. This specimen consisted of unstimulated CD4+ T cells sorted from spleen or lymph node cells, obtained before intestinal transplant. The receptors come from a human donor who received an intestinal transplant.

The chain links TRBV20-1 to TRBJ2-7; D remains unclear. CDR1 and CDR2 from the germline V gene are DFQATT and SNEGSKA (reference sequence). The CDR3 length is 11 residues. Trimming left V 4 bases short and J 4 bases short, with 8 bases between. Here the CDR3 DNA reads TGCAGTGCTAAGATTGGTTACGAGCAGTACTTC. Its protein is CSAKIGYEQYF.

The chain combines TRBV5-1 with TRBJ1-2, with D uncertain. Trimming pared 4 bases from V and 6 bases from J, leaving 13 bases between. The CDR3 covers 13 residues. The germline V gene has CDR1 SGHRS and CDR2 YFSETQ. As DNA, the CDR3 is TGCGCCAGCAGCCCCGTAGGAGGGAATGGCTACACCTTC. Its translation is CASSPVGGNGYTF.

The rearrangement uses TRBV30 and TRBJ2-3, with 9 bases identical to TRBD2. Germline CDR1 GTSNPN, CDR2 SVGIG (reference sequence). V shed 3 bases and J 2 bases; nucleotides not matched to a gene: 12. The CDR3 is made up of 17 amino acids. The CDR3 sequence is CAWRTRIGTSTTDTQYF. In nucleotides, the CDR3 is TGTGCCTGGAGGACGAGAATCGGGACTAGCACCACAGATACGCAGTATTTT.

The genes are TRBV7-9 and TRBJ1-3, with D perhaps TRBD1 (5 bases). The CDR3 is made up of 14 amino acids. The V end lost 3 bases, the J end lost 3 bases, and 9 bases lay between the germline ends. From germline, CDR1 is SEHNR and CDR2 FQNEAQ (reference sequence). CDR3 sequence: CASSFSGVGNTIYF. As DNA, the CDR3 is TGTGCCAGCAGCTTTTCGGGGGTTGGAAACACCATATATTTT. Full variable domain (missing parts from reference TRBV7-9 and TRBJ1-3): DTGVSQNPRHKITKRGQNVTFRCDPISEHNRLYWYRQTLGQGPEFLTYFQNEAQLEKSRLLSDRFSAERPKGSFSTLEIQRTEQGDSAMYLCASSFSGVGNTIYFGEGSWLTVV.

Concerning this clone itself: An end of the junction differs from the germline gene, which may be a read error. The rearrangement links TRBV11-3 to TRBJ2-1; 7 bases are shared with TRBD1. The germline V gene has CDR1 SGHNT and CDR2 YENEEA. The CDR3 runs to 13 residues. The CDR3 DNA reads as TGTGCCAGCAGCTTTACACAGGGGAGTGAGCAGCTCTTC. This translates into CASSFTQGSEQLF.

This clone was picked up one time. The chain carries TRBV5-1 and TRBJ2-1; 9 bases are a match to TRBD2. Germline CDR1 and CDR2: SGHRS and YFSETQ. The V segment lost 3 bases and the J segment 5 bases; nucleotides outside the gene matches: 6. The CDR3 covers 15 residues. The chain's CDR3 is CASSSGLAWNNEQFF. The CDR3 DNA sequence: TGCGCCAGCAGCTCGGGACTAGCTTGGAACAATGAGCAGTTCTTC. Supplemented by reference TRBV5-1 and TRBJ2-1, the full variable domain reads KAGVTQTPRYLIKTRGQQVTLSCSPISGHRSVSWYQQTPGQGLQFLFEYFSETQRNKGNFPGRFSGRQFSNSRSEMNVSTLELGDSALYLCASSSGLAWNNEQFFGPGTRLTVL.

The rearrangement joins TRBV18 to TRBJ2-7; tentative D call: TRBD2 (6 bases). V lost 6 bases and J lost 2, with 23 bases in between. Germline-derived CDR1 and CDR2 are KGHSH and LQKENI. This CDR3 comprises 17 residues. CDR3 nucleotides: TGTGCCAGCTCCCCGACTTGGGCTAGCGACCCAACCTACGAGCAGTACTTC. Encoded protein: CASSPTWASDPTYEQYF.

The chain couples TRBV20-1 to TRBJ2-1; the D is unclear. V lost 1 base and J lost 10, with 5 bases in between. Germline V gives CDR1 DFQATT, CDR2 SNEGSKA (reference sequence). The CDR3 sequence is 10 residues long. The chain's CDR3 is CSARVQEQFF. The CDR3 region has the DNA TGCAGTGCTAGAGTGCAGGAGCAGTTCTTC.

The chain is built from TRBV28 and TRBJ2-7; D is ambiguous. V lost 6 bases to trimming and J lost 2 bases, with 2 bases between them. CDR3 length: 10 residues. Germline CDR1 MDHEN, CDR2 SYDVKM. CDR3 sequence: CASRTYEQYF. The DNA for the CDR3 is TGTGCCAGCAGAACCTACGAGCAGTACTTC. Combining the CDR3 with reference TRBV28 and TRBJ2-7 gives the whole variable domain DVKVTQSSRYLVKRTGEKVFLECVQDMDHENMFWYRQDPGLGLRLIYFSYDVKMKEKGDIPEGYSVSREKKERFSLILESASTNQTSMYLCASRTYEQYFGPGTRLTVT.

The V gene is TRBV6-5, the J gene TRBJ1-1; D is undetermined. CDR3 length: 15 amino acids. Trimming pared 0 bases from V and 0 bases from J, leaving 8 bases between. Germline V gene lookup returns CDR1 MNHEY and CDR2 SVGAGI. The CDR3 region is CASSYSLGMNTEAFF. CDR3 nucleotides: TGTGCCAGCAGTTACTCCCTCGGGATGAACACTGAAGCTTTCTTT.

The chain uses TRBV7-3 and TRBJ2-1, with D perhaps given as TRBD1 or TRBD2 (5 bases each). The CDR3 covers 14 residues. Germline CDR1 reads SGHTA; CDR2 reads FQGTGA. The V and J ends lost 5 bases and 4 bases respectively, with 12 bases between them. CDR3: CASSRGPVYNEQFF. In DNA form, the CDR3 reads TGTGCCAGCAGCCGGGGCCCCGTATACAATGAGCAGTTCTTC.

This clone appeared once. The chain uses TRBV30 and TRBJ2-1; 11 bases fit TRBD2. CDR1 is GTSNPN, CDR2 SVGIG, per germline (reference sequence). V gave up 2 bases and J gave up 2 bases; unmatched junction bases: 5. This CDR3 region has 16 residues. CDR3 loop: CAWSSMTSGTYNEQFF. CDR3 DNA: TGTGCCTGGAGTTCCATGACTAGCGGGACCTACAATGAGCAGTTCTTC.

V gene TRBV18 combines with J gene TRBJ2-7; unclear D gene. Looked up from germline, CDR1 is KGHSH and CDR2 is LQKENI. Trimming removed 3 bases from V and 1 base from J, with 7 bases in between. CDR3 length: 13 residues. The CDR3 region is CASSPLESYEQYF. Here the CDR3 DNA reads TGTGCCAGCTCACCTTTGGAGTCCTACGAGCAGTACTTC.

The chain has TRBV27 and TRBJ2-7; 7 nucleotides match TRBD2. The CDR3 contains 12 residues. V was clipped by 4 bases and J by 5 bases; unmatched bases: 2. Per the germline V gene, CDR1 is MNHEY and CDR2 is SMNVEV (reference sequence). The CDR3 coding sequence is TGTGCCAGCAGTTCCCGGGGGGACGAGCAGTACTTC. This encodes CASSSRGDEQYF.

This clone was seen once. The V and J genes are TRBV6-5 and TRBJ2-7, with D perhaps TRBD1 (6 bases). The CDR3 covers 13 residues. Germline CDR1 and CDR2: MNHEY and SVGAGI. Trimming cost V 10 bases and J 5 bases, with 18 bases left between them. The CDR3, as DNA: TGTGCCACCCGATTCAACAGGGTTCACGAGCAGTACTTC. Its protein is CATRFNRVHEQYF.

The rearrangement joins TRBV30 to TRBJ2-7; D tentatively reads TRBD1 or TRBD2 (5 bases each). The CDR3 loop spans 14 amino acids. V was cut by 0 bases and J by 5 bases, with 14 bases left in between. Germline V gene sequence: CDR1 GTSNPN, CDR2 SVGIG (reference sequence). The CDR3 loop is CAWSVRGAGDEQYF. DNA for the CDR3: TGTGCCTGGAGTGTACGAGGGGCCGGAGACGAGCAGTACTTC.

The rearrangement joins TRBV5-1 to TRBJ1-1; 7 positions agree with TRBD1. This CDR3 is built from 15 residues. The V gene's germline CDR1 is SGHRS and CDR2 YFSETQ. J lost 1 base, V lost 5 bases, and 8 bases had no gene match. Here the CDR3 reads CASRRARGTNTEAFF. The CDR3 DNA follows: TGCGCCAGCAGGAGGGCCAGGGGGACGAACACTGAAGCTTTCTTT.

This clone has just one count. This rearrangement joins TRBV19 to TRBJ2-2, with 12 bases matching TRBD1. The CDR3 length is 18 residues. The trim removed 5 bases at V and 4 bases at J, leaving 11 bases unmatched. Germline CDR1 LNHDA, CDR2 SQIVND (reference sequence). The CDR3 loop is CASSFLPGQGATTGELFF. The CDR3 coding sequence is TGTGCCAGTAGTTTCTTACCGGGACAGGGGGCGACCACCGGGGAGCTGTTTTTT.

The chain recombines TRBV7-9 with TRBJ1-4; 8 bases match TRBD1. Losses at the gene ends were 4 bases for V and 7 bases for J; bases not matched to a gene: 5. CDR3 length: 14 amino acids. Germline-derived CDR1 and CDR2 are SEHNR and FQNEAQ (reference sequence). DNA for the CDR3: TGTGCCAGCAGCTCCTATGACAGGGGTGAAAAACTGTTTTTT. Encoded protein: CASSSYDRGEKLFF.

The chain combines TRBV7-3 with TRBJ2-5, with D possibly matching TRBD2 (6 bases). V dropped 5 bases and J dropped 3 bases, with 16 bases sitting between them. The germline V gene encodes CDR1 SGHTA and CDR2 FQGTGA. CDR3 length equals 15 residues. The CDR3 nucleotides are TGTGCCAGCAGCCGAAATCCGGGAGCTAAAGAGACCCAGTACTTC. It translates to CASSRNPGAKETQYF.

As concerns this clone: The junction shows a germline mismatch at one end, possibly a read error. V is TRBV25-1 and J is TRBJ2-5, with D uncertain. The CDR3 length is 15 residues. Germline V CDR1 and CDR2: MGHDK, SYGVNS. CDR3 coding DNA: TGTGCCAGCAGTATCCATCCCGGCGGCCAACAGACCCAGTACTTC. This encodes CASSIHPGGQQTQYF.

This clone was detected only once. The gene calls are TRBV7-2 and TRBJ1-5; D is unresolved. Germline CDR1 and CDR2: SGHTA and FQGNSA. This CDR3 contains 15 residues. Trimming left V 1 base short and J 0 bases short, with 7 bases between. CDR3 coding DNA: TGTGCCAGCAGCTTAGAGGGTTCTAGCAATCAGCCCCAGCATTTT. This gives the protein CASSLEGSSNQPQHF.